The sequence of this T cell receptor beta chain was determined in a study of cytomegalovirus exposure and HLA in healthy donors. Notes on the study in general: First-cohort TCR clusters tended to co-occur in the 95 to 150 validation repertoires, a later analysis found. Most TCRs appeared rarely, but some public TCRs recurred in many donors. The study recorded 160 or so TCR beta chains that were cytomegalovirus-associated.

Trimming removed 2 bases at V and 0 bases at J, with 8 bases between. The CDR3 is 16 residues long. CDR1 is KGHSH and CDR2 is LQKENI in the germline V gene. As concerns this clone: Its antigen is currently unknown.

Repertoires were generated with immunoSEQ multiplex PCR, while TCRdb's copy carries only in-frame clones and drops some. The sample has a few hundred thousand clones, approximately 88% seen once; the top ten hold roughly 0.88%. Among the approximately 110 subjects of the validation cohort, separate from the 666-subject first cohort, were the donors. This rearrangement joins TRBV18 to TRBJ1-6; D is undetermined. The sample consisted of PBMCs. This TCR was recovered from a man aged 25 to 40 in good health and CMV-seronegative. The CDR3, as DNA: TGTGCCAGCTCACCAGTGGAGAGCTCCTATAATTCACCCCTCCACTTT. It translates to CASSPVESSYNSPLHF.